This TCR beta chain was obtained from a study of Ad26.COV2.S vaccination and SARS-CoV-2 variants. Overall study: Each vaccinee took Ad26.COV2.S intramuscularly, once or twice 56 days apart. Study-wide results and limits: Assessments of TCR breadth and depth may have underestimated the total T cell responses. CD8+ and CD4+ T cells specific for spike reportedly responded with substantial breadth after vaccination. Greater spike-specific TCR breadth was seen in vaccine recipients than in placebo recipients.

Points on this clone: Its specificity is unknown.

Germline CDR1 MNHNY, CDR2 SVGAGI (reference sequence). Trimming removed 6 bases from V and 2 bases from J, with 20 bases in between. The CDR3 contains 17 residues. Profiling relied on immunoSEQ multiplex PCR, and the TCRdb table lists in-frame clones only, not all of them. This sample has a few hundred thousand clones, with 83% found just once. Treatment defined: 15 to 20 received Ad26.COV2.S at low or high dose, single or two shots; several received placebo; per-sample allocation not given. Samples analyzed were those drawn on day 63 after the first vaccine or placebo injection. The chain links TRBV6-6 to TRBJ1-3; D uncertain. The starting material was peripheral blood, obtained in a trial of Ad26.COV2.S vaccine versus placebo. The TCR comes from a person aged 18 to 59 who received the Ad26.COV2.S COVID-19 vaccine or a placebo. CDR3 nucleotide sequence: TGTGCCAGCAGCCGAACGGGGATCAGGAGCGCTGGAAACACCATATATTTT. Translated, it gives CASSRTGIRSAGNTIYF.